The rows below give T cell receptor beta chains drawn from one sample of a study of vaccination and CD4 T cells after COVID-19. TCRdb called the PCR reads again in MiXCR, with one record for every CDR3 protein. The data contain approximately 3,600 distinct CDR3 sequences, around a quarter of them singletons. Their target antigens are unknown. Sequenced material: CD4+ T cells from blood, cultured in vitro. The source of these receptors is a human donor in good health. Each CDR3 is given with its conserved first and last residue. The D gene is left open where the match is weak. Size is omitted from some rows. Given values are once, few, many or a class for expanded clones.

d_call j_call clone_size v_call cdr3_nt cdr3_aa
TRBD2 TRBJ2-1 NA TRBV30 TGTGCCTGGAGTACGGGCGGGAGGACGTACAATGAGCAGTTCTTC CAWSTGGRTYNEQFF
NA TRBJ1-2 few TRBV20-1 TGCAGTGCTAGTACTAACAGGGATGGCTACACCTTC CSASTNRDGYTF
TRBD2 TRBJ2-5 few TRBV19 TGTGCCAGTACCCCCGGAAGCGGGAGGGCTGGAGAGACCCAGTACTTC CASTPGSGRAGETQYF
NA TRBJ1-1 NA TRBV7-2 TGTGCCAGCAGCTTAGTTACGGGACTAACTGAAGCTTTCTTT CASSLVTGLTEAFF
NA TRBJ1-1 NA TRBV27 TGTGCCAGCAGTTTTGGAGGGGACACTGAAGCTTTCTTT CASSFGGDTEAFF
TRBD2 TRBJ2-5 few TRBV28 TGTGCCAGCAGTCCCCTCGGACTAGCGGGGGGAAAAGAGACCCAGTACTTC CASSPLGLAGGKETQYF
NA TRBJ1-1 NA TRBV6-1 TGTGCCAGCAGTGGAGCTCGGGTGAACACTGAAGCTTTCTTT CASSGARVNTEAFF
TRBD1 TRBJ2-7 NA TRBV28 TGTGCCAGCAGTTTAAGATCGGACAGGGGCTTTCGCGGGCAGTACTTC CASSLRSDRGFRGQYF
NA TRBJ1-5 medium-sized TRBV20-1 TGCAGTGCCTTCCAGGCCAAGGGTAGCAATCAGCCCCAGCATTTT CSAFQAKGSNQPQHF
TRBD1 TRBJ2-7 few TRBV11-2 TGTGCCAGCAGCCGGGACAGGGCATCCTACGAGCAGTACTTC CASSRDRASYEQYF
NA TRBJ1-5 medium-sized TRBV6-1 TGTGCCAGCAGTACCCCCAGGACCGGCAATCAGCCCCAGCATTTT CASSTPRTGNQPQHF
TRBD1 TRBJ1-2 medium-sized TRBV6-2/TRBV6-3 TGTGCCAGCAGTTACGACAGGGACTTAGCTAACTATGGCTACACCTTC CASSYDRDLANYGYTF
NA TRBJ2-3 few TRBV7-2 TGTGCCAGTCTTTTACCGGGGCAACCTACGCAGTATTTT CASLLPGQPTQYF
TRBD2 TRBJ2-3 NA TRBV5-1 TGCGCCAGCAGCACGGGACTAGCGGGGGAAGATACGCAGTATTTT CASSTGLAGEDTQYF
NA TRBJ2-7 large TRBV6-1 TGTGCCAGCAATTCATTAACAGGGACCTACGAGCAGTACTTC CASNSLTGTYEQYF
NA TRBJ2-5 NA TRBV4-2 TGTGCCAGCAGCCAGTTAGTAGCGGTACAAGAGACCCAGTACTTC CASSQLVAVQETQYF
NA TRBJ1-3 few TRBV20-1 TGCAGTGCTAGAGATATCTCGAGCTCTGGAAACACCATATATTTT CSARDISSSGNTIYF
NA TRBJ1-2 medium-sized TRBV2 TGTGCCAGCAGTGGCCAGTGGGGGGGCGGGTATGGCTACACCTTC CASSGQWGGGYGYTF
TRBD1 TRBJ2-7 few TRBV19 TGTGCCAGTAGTACCCGGACAGGGTCAAGCGAGCAGTACTTC CASSTRTGSSEQYF
NA TRBJ1-6 medium-sized TRBV6-1 TGTGCCAGCGTATCGCGGGGTTCCTATAATTCACCCCTCCACTTT CASVSRGSYNSPLHF